This TCR beta chain was found in a study of PD-L1 blockade in urothelial cancer. TCRdb's copy holds only in-frame clones and misses some; the assay was immunoSEQ multiplex PCR. There are about 52,000 clones in the sample; around 84% occur only once, and 1% to 1.5% lies in the top ten. This clone was recorded once. Time point in this sample: pretreatment peripheral blood. The sample consisted of PBMCs, taken around atezolizumab (anti-PD-L1) treatment. The sequence was obtained from a man aged 45 to 65 with urothelial cancer.

CDR3 bases: TGTGCCACCTATCTCGGAGGGACAGCCCTCAATGAGCAGTTCTTC. Translating gives CATYLGGTALNEQFF. The chain uses TRBV28 and TRBJ2-1; tentatively, D is TRBD1 (7 bases). Germline V gene sequence: CDR1 MDHEN, CDR2 SYDVKM. Trimming left V 10 bases short and J 6 bases short, with 22 bases between. The CDR3 sequence is 15 residues long.